Described below is a single TCR beta chain sequence and its context. This clonotype was seen at least ten times. Its binding antigen is unknown. Per-base quality was not reported, and no clone a single base away is much larger than it. The V end loses 4 bases and the J end loses 6 bases, and a stretch of 12 bases separates them. The germline V gene sets CDR1 to MGHDK and CDR2 to SYGVNS. The CDR3, from cysteine to phenylalanine, totals 14 residues. The kept DNA is CDR3 alone, 42 bases in frame from the first base. The method was RACE. These reads were obtained on a NextSeq 500. Library preparation attached unique molecular identifiers to individual cDNA molecules for quantitative, reproducible TCR counting. From each blood RNA sample, both TCR alpha and TCR beta chains were sequenced. The authors' pipeline ran thus. Samples had a median of roughly 100,000 TCRs, with a range from roughly 20,000 to 700,000. V, J and CDR3 annotation of the TCR reads was performed with the Decombinator software suite. Every sample was subsampled to the same number of TCRs (28,000) for the PS versus PT1 abundance plots. Expanded TCRs were defined as absent before sensitization and observed at least eight times at the 2-week time point. The public reads were quality trimmed at Q25 with fastp and then assembled into clones with MiXCR by TCRdb, keeping productive beta chains. Rows merge per CDR3 protein into single entries with the most common DNA and genes. These V and J calls rely on TCRdb rather than the paper's analysis. The sample table holds roughly 380,000 distinct CDR3 sequences, of which approximately 5% were seen once. 2.6% of the sample goes to the ten largest clones.

The sample's time point, from its label and the paper: pre-sensitization, week 0. This sample's treatment or condition label indicates: therapeutic diphenylcyclopropenone sensitization with weekly scalp DPC. At every patch-test visit, the blood draw took place before the patch test was put on. Patients were considered eligible if aged 18 to 70, diagnosed with alopecia and deemed suitable for DPC therapy, and patients were excluded if pregnant. Total RNA was extracted from unfractionated whole blood collected in Tempus Blood RNA tubes. This specimen belongs to a study of human T cells and chemical hapten exposure (dated by TCRdb to about 2021). Background on the whole study: For sensitization, 2% DPC in acetone was applied to a roughly 2 cm by roughly 2 cm area of upper inner arm skin. Throughout the roughly 25-week study period, patients were also given weekly therapeutic DPC doses on the scalp. Patch tests used Finn chambers with 0.01% DPC on the upper back, scored after 6 days by International Contact Dermatitis Research Group standards. Most of the patients in the cohort were female, and the cohort covered alopecia areata with under or over 50% scalp involvement, alopecia totalis and alopecia universalis. Libraries were pooled for sequencing, and per-sample TCR yields varied mainly because of small differences in library volumes within the pool. This study followed changes in the peripheral blood TCR repertoire in vivo during primary and secondary sensitization of alopecia patients to the hapten diphenylcyclopropenone (DPC). Blood was sampled from patients pre-sensitization (week 0) and at 2, 6 and about 24 weeks after DPC sensitization. Twenty-nine alopecia patients gave blood for TCR sequencing at one to four time points (pre-sensitization, 2, 6 and 24 weeks). What the study reported, not specific to this receptor: After repeated subsampling, the strength of the expansion versus patch-test correlation and the threshold at which it became significant changed. Because all patients had alopecia, a presumed autoimmune disease, the immune response of the patients might differ from that of healthy individuals. Significantly more large CDR3 similarity clusters were formed by expanded TCRs than by pre-sensitization or healthy control sets, consistent with antigen-driven responses. DPC sensitization did not change the number of TCRs with a frequency above 1 in 1000, and there was no evidence of changes in global repertoire structure. The number of PT1 expanded TCRs positively correlated with patch test score, significant at thresholds 8, 16 and 32 but not 4.

Rearrangement joined TRBV25-1 to TRBJ1-4; TRBD1 is perhaps the D gene, given 6 matching bases. Sequenced here: whole blood, sampled in connection with sensitization to the hapten diphenylcyclopropenone (DPC). This TCR was sampled from a woman aged 45-60 years with alopecia areata. Some clones in this sample may be carry-over from other donors' samples. CDR3 region: CASSVTGGDEKLFF. DNA sequence: TGTGCCAGCAGTGTGACAGGTGGAGATGAAAAACTGTTTTTT.